This T cell receptor beta chain was identified during a study of blood T cells in healthy people across ages. The CDR3 loop spans 14 amino acids. V lost 7 bases and J lost 10, with 20 bases in between. Study observations and caveats: Whereas aged donors had fewer naive CD4+ cells, long-lived donors had more of them and higher diversity.

As regards this clonotype: Its antigen is still unknown.

The sample, roughly 9.1 milliliters of peripheral blood, was drawn from each donor. Isolated PBMCs totaled at least 7 million in each sample. The use of a sample-barcoded 5' primer and a J-beta primer mix characterized a second PCR of roughly 6 to 11 cycles. Template switching added a 12-random-nucleotide identifier to every cDNA molecule. TCRdb called the 5' RACE reads again in MiXCR, with one record for every CDR3 protein. The sample lists roughly 720,000 distinct CDR3 sequences, about 55% occurring once. This chain uses TRBV12-3 or TRBV12-4 with TRBJ2-1; D is unresolved. The sample comprised blood. This receptor was taken from a man older than 75 in good health. CDR3 sequence (DNA): TGTGCCAGCATCCCCGGGTCCTCCCGGCAGGAGCAGTTCTTC. It is translated as CASIPGSSRQEQFF.